Reported below is one TCR beta chain. What it recognizes is unknown. The data originate from a study of identical twins. Broader study findings: With monozygotic twins, out-of-frame TCR alpha sharing exceeded what models estimated. Out-of-frame alpha sequences common to twins exhibited an excess of low generation probability. The authors drew conclusions from cross-sectional statistical analysis rather than following the same donors.

It was template switching that added a universal primer site, and there were unique molecular identifiers on the cDNA. TCRdb called the 5' RACE reads again in MiXCR, with one record for every CDR3 protein. Of roughly 1,500,000 distinct CDR3 sequences listed, about 32% are singletons. The CDR3 loop spans 12 amino acids. Germline loops: CDR1 LGHDT, CDR2 YNNKEL (reference sequence). The ends were cut back, 1 base at V and 5 bases at J, with 3 bases in the middle. The sample taken for sequencing was cord blood. The chain recombines TRBV3-1 with TRBJ2-1; no clear D. The origin of this receptor is a newborn girl in good health. The DNA for the CDR3 is TGTGCCAGCAGCCAAGCTGACAATGAGCAGTTCTTC. Translation gives CASSQADNEQFF.